These 4 T cell receptor beta chains share one sample of origin, sequenced in a study of shared clonotypes between healthy human individuals. Produced via immunoSEQ multiplex PCR; TCRdb's table is partial and in-frame only. The data show roughly 2,500,000 clones, more than 85% seen once. The sequenced sample consisted of naive CD4+ T cells from PBMCs. Subset: CD45RA+ positively selected. Every receptor here comes from a man aged 18 to 30 in good health. Some clones in this sample may be carry-over from other donors' samples.

Turning to this clone: The sample carries other DNA sequences with the same CDR3. The chain couples TRBV28 to TRBJ1-1; 8 nucleotides match TRBD1. CDR1 and CDR2 from the germline V gene are MDHEN and SYDVKM. This CDR3 has 14 amino acids. After removal of 3 bases from V and 5 bases from J, the junction contained 5 bases not matched to a gene. The CDR3 loop is CASSLQGAGTEAFF. CDR3 DNA: TGTGCCAGCAGTTTGCAGGGGGCGGGAACTGAAGCTTTCTTT.

Concerning this clone: The same CDR3 also results from other DNA sequences found in this sample. The genes are TRBV7-9 and TRBJ2-7; D may be TRBD1 (5 bases). Germline CDR1 is SEHNR and CDR2 is FQNEAQ (reference sequence). This CDR3 has 13 residues. Trimming shortened V by 2 bases and J by 1 base, and 6 bases separated the two germline ends. The CDR3 DNA is TGTGCCAGCAGCTTACCAGGGTCCTACGAGCAGTACTTC. Residues: CASSLPGSYEQYF.

V gene TRBV5-6 combines with J gene TRBJ2-7; TRBD2 agrees at 7 bases. CDR1 is SGHDT, CDR2 YYEEEE, per germline. V lost 0 bases, J lost 6 bases, and 3 bases stayed unmatched. The CDR3 sequence is 13 residues long. The CDR3 is CASSLGEGREQYF. The CDR3, as DNA: TGTGCCAGCAGCTTGGGGGAGGGGCGCGAGCAGTACTTC.

The chain is built from TRBV29-1 and TRBJ2-7, with 8 positions matching TRBD1. Germline CDR1 reads SQVTM; CDR2 reads ANQGSEA. The ends lost 6 bases at V and 1 base at J; junction bases unmatched: 8. The CDR3 consists of 14 residues. This chain's CDR3 is CSVEGQAGSYEQYF. The CDR3 coding sequence is TGCAGCGTAGAGGGACAGGCGGGGTCCTACGAGCAGTACTTC.